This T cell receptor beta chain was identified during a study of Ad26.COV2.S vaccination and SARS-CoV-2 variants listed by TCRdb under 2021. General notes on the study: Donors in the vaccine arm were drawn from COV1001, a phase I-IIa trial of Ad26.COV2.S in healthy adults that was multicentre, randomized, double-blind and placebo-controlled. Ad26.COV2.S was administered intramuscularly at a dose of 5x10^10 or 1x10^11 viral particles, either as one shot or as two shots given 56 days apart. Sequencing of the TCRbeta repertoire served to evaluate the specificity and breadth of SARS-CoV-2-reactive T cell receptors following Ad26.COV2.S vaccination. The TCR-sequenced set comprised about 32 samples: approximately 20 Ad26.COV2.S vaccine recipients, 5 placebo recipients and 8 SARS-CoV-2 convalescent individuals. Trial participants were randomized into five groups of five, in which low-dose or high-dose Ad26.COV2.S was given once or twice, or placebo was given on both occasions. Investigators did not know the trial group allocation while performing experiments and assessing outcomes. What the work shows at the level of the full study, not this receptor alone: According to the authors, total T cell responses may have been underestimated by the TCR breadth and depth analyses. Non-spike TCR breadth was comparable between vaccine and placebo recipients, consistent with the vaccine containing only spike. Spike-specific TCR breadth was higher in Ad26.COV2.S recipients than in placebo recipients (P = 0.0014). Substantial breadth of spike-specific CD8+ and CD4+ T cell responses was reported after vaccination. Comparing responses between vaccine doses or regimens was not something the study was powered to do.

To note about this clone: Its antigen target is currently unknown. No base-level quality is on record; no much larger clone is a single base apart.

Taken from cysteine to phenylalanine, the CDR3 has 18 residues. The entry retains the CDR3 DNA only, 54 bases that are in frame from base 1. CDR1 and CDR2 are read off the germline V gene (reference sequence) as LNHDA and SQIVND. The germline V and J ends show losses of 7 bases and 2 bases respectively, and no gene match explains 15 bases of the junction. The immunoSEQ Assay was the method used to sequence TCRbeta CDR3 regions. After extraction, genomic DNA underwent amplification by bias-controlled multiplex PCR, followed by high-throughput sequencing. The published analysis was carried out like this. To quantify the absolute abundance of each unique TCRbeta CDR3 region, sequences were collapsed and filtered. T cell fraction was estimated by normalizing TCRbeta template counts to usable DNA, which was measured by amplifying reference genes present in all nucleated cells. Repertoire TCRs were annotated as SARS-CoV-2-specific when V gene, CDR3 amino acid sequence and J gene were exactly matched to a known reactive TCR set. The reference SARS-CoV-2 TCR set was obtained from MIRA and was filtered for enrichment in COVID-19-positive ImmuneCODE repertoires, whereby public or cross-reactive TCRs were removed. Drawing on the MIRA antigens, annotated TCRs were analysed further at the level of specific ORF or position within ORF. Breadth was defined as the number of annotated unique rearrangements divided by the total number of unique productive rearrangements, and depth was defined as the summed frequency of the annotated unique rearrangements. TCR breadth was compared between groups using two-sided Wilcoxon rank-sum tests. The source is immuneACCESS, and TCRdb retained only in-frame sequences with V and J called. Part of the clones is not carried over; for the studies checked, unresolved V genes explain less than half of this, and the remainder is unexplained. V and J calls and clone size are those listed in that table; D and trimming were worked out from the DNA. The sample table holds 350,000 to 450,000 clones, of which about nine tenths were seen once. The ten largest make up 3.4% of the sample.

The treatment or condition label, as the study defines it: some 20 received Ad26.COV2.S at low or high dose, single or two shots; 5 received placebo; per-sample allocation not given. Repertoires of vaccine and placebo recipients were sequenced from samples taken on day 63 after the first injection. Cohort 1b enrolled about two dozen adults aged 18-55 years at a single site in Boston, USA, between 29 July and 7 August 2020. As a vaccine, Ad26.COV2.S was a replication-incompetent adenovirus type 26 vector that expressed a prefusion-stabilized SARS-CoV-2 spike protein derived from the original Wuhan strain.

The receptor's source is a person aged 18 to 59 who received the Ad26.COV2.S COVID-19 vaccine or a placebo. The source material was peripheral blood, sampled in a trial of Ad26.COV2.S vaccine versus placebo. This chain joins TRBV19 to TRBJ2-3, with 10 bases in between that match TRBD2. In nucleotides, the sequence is TGTGCCAGTACCCCAGAGTTGGGGCTAGCGGGGGTCACAGATACGCAGTATTTT. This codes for CASTPELGLAGVTDTQYF. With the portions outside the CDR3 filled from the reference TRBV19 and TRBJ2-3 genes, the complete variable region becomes DGGITQSPKYLFRKEGQNVTLSCEQNLNHDAMYWYRQDPGQGLRLIYYSQIVNDFQKGDIAEGYSVSREKKESFPLTVTSAQKNPTAFYLCASTPELGLAGVTDTQYFGPGTRLTVL.